This TCR beta chain is from a study of CD8+CD57+ T cells in acquired aplastic anemia. Genomic DNA templated the TCR beta VDJ and CDR3 profiling. A single record per CDR3 protein comes from TCRdb applying MiXCR to the reads. The sample records 160,000 or so distinct CDR3 sequences, around half being singletons. Patients selected for sequencing had displayed CD8+CD57+ cell expansion by flow cytometry. Patients, without exception, had severe acquired aplastic anemia. General study points: No significant patient-versus-control difference appeared in CD8+ Simpson's diversity. Comparison of patients with controls identified some 29 shared CD8+ CDR3 sequences.

V lost 3 bases and J lost 5, with 11 bases in between. Germline V gene sequence: CDR1 DFQATT, CDR2 SNEGSKA (reference sequence). The CDR3 is 12 amino acids. On this clonotype itself: Its target is not known.

Sequences were obtained from sorted CD4+, CD8+, or CD8+CD57+ T cells (not recorded which) from PBMCs. The TCR sequence derives from a human donor with aplastic anemia. The chain is built from TRBV20-1 and TRBJ2-7; D uncertain. The CDR3 bases are TGCAGTGCTAGGGGTTATGACAACGAGCAGTACTTC. Its translation: CSARGYDNEQYF.